The 4 T cell receptor beta chains below come from one sample, sequenced in a study of T cell repertoires and leukemia-associated antigens. These receptors have no identified antigens. TCRdb independently ran MiXCR on the 5' RACE reads; one entry per CDR3 protein. Of about 15,000 distinct CDR3 sequences listed, approximately 37% are singletons. Sequencing was done on a sample of CD3+ T cells sorted from blood and cultured. These receptors were obtained from a female donor in good health.

This clonotype was seen repeatedly, ten times or more. This chain connects TRBV18 to TRBJ2-1; possible D gene TRBD1, 5 bases. V lost 5 bases and J lost 4, with 9 bases in between. Per the germline V gene, CDR1 is KGHSH and CDR2 is LQKENI. The length of the CDR3 is 13 residues. The CDR3 sequence is CASSTPGYNEQFF. CDR3 sequence (DNA): TGTGCCAGCTCAACCCCAGGGTACAATGAGCAGTTCTTC.

In DNA, the CDR3 is TGCAGTGGGACTTCTAGCGGGGACTACAATGAGCAGTTCTTC. Translating gives CSGTSSGDYNEQFF. The chain recombines TRBV20-1 with TRBJ2-1; 9 bases agree with TRBD2. This CDR3 spans 14 amino acids. The germline gives CDR1 DFQATT, CDR2 SNEGSKA (reference sequence). After removal of 7 bases from V and 3 bases from J, the junction contained 7 bases not matched to a gene.

The gene calls are TRBV4-1 and TRBJ2-3; tentative D call: TRBD2 (6 bases). Trimming stripped 4 bases from V and 0 bases from J, with 14 bases between. Looked up from germline, CDR1 is MGHRA and CDR2 is YSYEKL. The CDR3 has 16 residues. The CDR3 protein is CASSLRAGRSTDTQYF. As DNA, the CDR3 is TGCGCCAGCAGCCTCAGGGCAGGGAGGAGCACAGATACGCAGTATTTT.

In its sample, this clonotype was seen many times. J is TRBJ1-3 and V is TRBV12-3 or TRBV12-4; a possible D gene is TRBD1 (5 bases). The V end lost 5 bases, the J end lost 6 bases, and 17 bases lay between the germline ends. The CDR3 sequence is 15 residues long. In DNA, the CDR3 is TGTGCCAGCAGTCTCAGAACCCCGGGGGAAAACACCATATATTTT. It translates to CASSLRTPGENTIYF.